The 13 T cell receptor beta chains below all came from one sample that was sequenced in a study of vaccination effects on CD4 cells after COVID-19. Expansion of antigen-specific CD4+ T cells with viral peptide pools was carried out by the ViraFEST assay before sequencing. Following a 10-day culture, CD4+ T cells were purified. Vaccination of participants consisted of two doses of either the BNT162b2 or mRNA-1273 vaccine. What these receptors recognize is not known. Only in-frame clones appear in the TCRdb table, and some are missing; sequencing was by immunoSEQ multiplex PCR. Of over 25,000 clones in the sample, approximately 83% were seen once. This material consisted of CD4+ T cells from PBMCs cultured with HCoV-NL63 spike peptides, taken after COVID-19 vaccination. The receptors originated from a human donor who received a COVID-19 vaccine. Some clones in this sample may be carry-over from other donors' samples.

V is TRBV6-5 and J is TRBJ2-5, with a weak D call TRBD1 (6 bases). CDR1 is MNHEY and CDR2 is SVGAGI in the germline V gene. V lost 11 bases to trimming and J lost 4 bases, with 14 bases between them. The CDR3 runs to 12 residues. CDR3 residues: CADLRGGETQYF. Here the CDR3 DNA reads TGTGCCGACTTGAGAGGGGGAGAGACCCAGTACTTC.

The chain links TRBV4-1 to TRBJ1-1; no clear D gene. The V gene's germline CDR1 is MGHRA and CDR2 YSYEKL. The CDR3 is 14 amino acids. The V and J ends lost 3 bases and 1 base respectively, with 9 bases between them. CDR3 sequence: CASSQASANTEAFF. For the CDR3, the DNA is TGCGCCAGCAGCCAGGCTTCAGCGAACACTGAAGCTTTCTTT.

The chain carries TRBV6-5 and TRBJ2-7, with 10 bases that match TRBD2. CDR1 is MNHEY and CDR2 is SVGAGI in the germline V gene. The length of the CDR3 is 14 residues. Trimming cost V 6 bases and J 3 bases; bases outside gene matches: 5. The CDR3 bases are TGTGCCAGCAGACCCGGGACTAGCGACTACGAGCAGTACTTC. Protein sequence: CASRPGTSDYEQYF.

The chain recombines TRBV27 with TRBJ2-7; tentative D call: TRBD1 (5 bases). Germline V gives CDR1 MNHEY, CDR2 SMNVEV (reference sequence). The germline V and J ends were trimmed by 3 bases and 3 bases, with 15 bases remaining between them. The CDR3 consists of 15 residues. CDR3 sequence: CASSFPDRDCYEQYV. As DNA, the CDR3 is TGTGCCAGCAGTTTCCCCGACAGAGATTGCTACGAGCAGTACGTC.

The genes are TRBV19 and TRBJ1-5; D is unclear. The germline V and J ends were trimmed by 5 bases and 1 base, with 6 bases remaining between them. The CDR3 runs 13 residues. Germline V gene sequence: CDR1 LNHDA, CDR2 SQIVND (reference sequence). The CDR3 loop is CASSYESNQPQHF. The CDR3 nucleotides are TGTGCCAGTAGTTACGAGAGCAATCAGCCCCAGCATTTT. The variable domain in full, with the rest retrieved from reference TRBV19 and TRBJ1-5, is DGGITQSPKYLFRKEGQNVTLSCEQNLNHDAMYWYRQDPGQGLRLIYYSQIVNDFQKGDIAEGYSVSREKKESFPLTVTSAQKNPTAFYLCASSYESNQPQHFGDGTRLSIL.

The rearrangement uses TRBV21-1 and TRBJ2-3; the D segment call TRBD1 is taken from the table without a DNA check. TRBV21-1 is assigned pseudogene status. The CDR3 has 16 amino acids. CDR3 residues: CASTSGQASSTDTQYF. CDR3 DNA sequence: TGTGCCAGCACCTCCGGACAGGCCTCTAGCACAGATACGCAGTATTTT.

V is TRBV6-2 or TRBV6-3 and J is TRBJ2-5, with TRBD1 matching over 7 bases. Germline assignment: CDR1 MNHEY and CDR2 SVGEGT. This CDR3 region has 16 residues. Trimming removed 4 bases from V and 5 bases from J; junction bases left unmatched: 13. The CDR3 DNA is TGTGCCAGCAGTTCCGTGGGACAGAGCATCCAGGAGACCCAGTACTTC. Amino acids: CASSSVGQSIQETQYF.

The chain couples TRBV7-8 to TRBJ2-1, with D possibly TRBD2 on 5 matching bases. The CDR3 runs 14 residues. The ends were cut back, 3 bases at V and 0 bases at J, with 6 bases in the middle. From germline, CDR1 is SGHVS and CDR2 FQNEAQ. The CDR3 region has the DNA TGTGCCAGCAGCTTGGACTTCTCCTACAATGAGCAGTTCTTC. Translation gives CASSLDFSYNEQFF.

This clone was picked up a small number of times. The chain couples TRBV9 to TRBJ1-1, with 8 bases aligning to TRBD1. After removal of 5 bases from V and 4 bases from J, the junction contained 7 bases not matched to a gene. CDR1 is SGDLS and CDR2 is YYNGEE in the germline V gene. The CDR3 is 14 amino acids. The CDR3 loop is CASSGETGGTEAFF. As DNA, the CDR3 is TGTGCCAGCAGTGGTGAAACAGGGGGCACTGAAGCTTTCTTT. Using reference TRBV9 and TRBJ1-1 for the parts outside the CDR3, the full variable domain is DSGVTQTPKHLITATGQRVTLRCSPRSGDLSVYWYQQSLDQGLQFLIQYYNGEERAKGNILERFSAQQFPDLHSELNLSSLELGDSALYFCASSGETGGTEAFFGQGTRLTVV.

The DNA of the CDR3 is TGTGCCAGCAGCTCCAAGGGACTCCCCTTAAACGCTTTGTATTTT. It specifies CASSSKGLPLNALYF. V usage is TRBV6-2 or TRBV6-3 and J usage is TRBJ2-3, with TRBD2 as a possible D gene (6 bases). Looked up from germline, CDR1 is MNHEY and CDR2 is SVGEGT. This CDR3 spans 15 amino acids. V dropped 6 bases and J dropped 14 bases, with 27 bases sitting between them.

This rearrangement joins TRBV6-2 or TRBV6-3 to TRBJ1-5, with unresolved D. The CDR3 has 18 amino acids. V lost 0 bases and J lost 1, with 16 bases in between. Germline CDR1 is MNHEY and CDR2 is SVGEGT. This CDR3 is CASSYSRSKRLSNQPQHF. In DNA, the CDR3 is TGTGCCAGCAGTTACTCGAGGTCCAAGAGACTCAGCAATCAGCCCCAGCATTTT.

The genes are TRBV6-2 or TRBV6-3 and TRBJ1-5; the D gene is possibly TRBD1 (5 bases). Germline V gene lookup returns CDR1 MNHEY and CDR2 SVGEGT. Trimming cost V 5 bases and J 4 bases, with 18 bases left between them. This CDR3 contains 16 residues. Here the CDR3 reads CASSPPRQGRNQPQHF. CDR3 DNA sequence: TGTGCCAGCAGTCCACCCCGTCAGGGAAGGAATCAGCCCCAGCATTTT.

The table lists this clone with a few counts. The chain links TRBV30 to TRBJ1-3; D perhaps matches TRBD1 (6 bases). Germline V gene lookup returns CDR1 GTSNPN and CDR2 SVGIG (reference sequence). V lost 4 bases, J lost 0 bases, and 16 bases lay in between. The CDR3 is made up of 16 amino acids. The CDR3 DNA reads TGTGCCTGGACCAGCGGGACAACGAACTCTGGAAACACCATATATTTT. This sequence encodes CAWTSGTTNSGNTIYF.